This T cell receptor (beta chain) originates from a study of OX40 agonist ivuxolimab in advanced cancers. Study overall: Clinicians treated patients with ivuxolimab, an agonistic anti-OX40 (CD134) antibody. Study-wide findings and caveats: Among T cells, CD8+ cells averaged more expanded clones than CD4+ cells.

About this clone: Its specificity is unknown.

Profiling relied on immunoSEQ multiplex PCR, and the TCRdb table lists in-frame clones only, not all of them. The data show 95,000 to 120,000 clones, approximately 89% seen once. The CDR3 length is 11 residues. V dropped 8 bases and J dropped 3 bases, with 8 bases sitting between them. CDR1 SNHLY and CDR2 FYNNEI come from the germline V gene. The receptor was isolated from an adult with an advanced solid tumor such as melanoma, head and neck, liver or kidney cancer. Sequencing was performed on CD4+ or CD8+ T cells sorted from blood, taken in a trial of the OX40 agonist ivuxolimab. V gene TRBV2 combines with J gene TRBJ2-7, with D possibly being TRBD1 or TRBD2 (6 bases each). CDR3 coding DNA: TGTGCCAGCGGGGGGCTCTACGAGCAGTACTTC. Its translation is CASGGLYEQYF. Full variable domain (remainder filled in from reference TRBV2 and TRBJ2-7): EPEVTQTPSHQVTQMGQEVILRCVPISNHLYFYWYRQILGQKVEFLVSFYNNEISEKSEIFDDQFSVERPDGSNFTLKIRSTKLEDSAMYFCASGGLYEQYFGPGTRLTVT.